Each of the 15 T cell receptor beta chains below was sequenced from the same sample in a study of T cell repertoires in cytomegalovirus infection. From the reads, TCRdb called clonotypes with MiXCR, one entry per CDR3 protein. The sample lists approximately 500,000 distinct CDR3 sequences; about a quarter were seen once. The sample was PBMCs. The receptors derive from a human donor in good health (CMV status not recorded). Some clones in this sample may be carry-over from other donors' samples.

This chain joins TRBV7-9 and TRBJ2-5; D gene unclear. The CDR3 totals 15 residues. Germline CDR1 and CDR2: SEHNR and FQNEAQ (reference sequence). V lost 5 bases to trimming and J lost 2 bases, with 15 bases between them. CDR3 nucleotides: TGTGCCAGCAGCCCACCGGTGGCCAGTCAAGAGACCCAGTACTTC. Translating it yields CASSPPVASQETQYF.

The chain recombines TRBV19 with TRBJ1-2; D is possibly TRBD1 (5 bases). Trimming took off 6 bases at V and 3 bases at J, with 8 bases between the two ends. The CDR3 length is 12 residues. CDR1 LNHDA and CDR2 SQIVND come from the germline V gene (reference sequence). CDR3 bases: TGTGCCAGTAGGGACACCTACTATGGCTACACCTTC. Protein: CASRDTYYGYTF.

This clonotype has ten or more counts. J is TRBJ2-5 and V is TRBV7-2; tentatively, D is TRBD2 (6 bases). The germline CDR1 and CDR2 sequences are SGHTA and FQGNSA. This CDR3 has 14 residues. The ends were cut back, 3 bases at V and 2 bases at J, with 10 bases in the middle. DNA for the CDR3: TGTGCCAGCAGCTTGGGACTCCGGCAAGAGACCCAGTACTTC. It encodes CASSLGLRQETQYF.

There are many counts of this clonotype. The V call is TRBV7-6, the J call TRBJ2-1, with D perhaps assigned TRBD1 or TRBD2 (5 bases each). The CDR3 contains 16 residues. V lost 1 base to trimming and J lost 9 bases, with 19 bases between them. Germline CDR1 reads SGHVS; CDR2 reads FNYEAQ. The chain's CDR3 is CASSLGTGPQVGEQFF. The CDR3 nucleotides are TGTGCCAGCAGCTTAGGGACGGGACCCCAGGTCGGTGAGCAGTTCTTC.

The rearrangement links TRBV28 to TRBJ2-1, with 7 bases lining up with TRBD2. The CDR3 loop spans 15 amino acids. Trimming removed 6 bases from V and 5 bases from J; junction bases left unmatched: 10. Germline CDR1 MDHEN, CDR2 SYDVKM. The CDR3 DNA is TGTGCCAGCAGCCCCCAAGGGGAGGGGAACAATGAGCAGTTCTTC. It specifies CASSPQGEGNNEQFF.

At least ten counts were recorded for this clonotype. This chain uses TRBV7-2 with TRBJ2-3; D may match TRBD1 or TRBD2 (5 bases each). Germline V CDR1 and CDR2: SGHTA, FQGNSA. V lost 1 base to trimming and J lost 1 base, with 15 bases between them. There are 17 residues in the CDR3. The CDR3 DNA is TGTGCCAGCAGCTTAGAGGGGACGGGATGGGGCACAGATACGCAGTATTTT. This translates into CASSLEGTGWGTDTQYF.

The chain couples TRBV12-3 or TRBV12-4 to TRBJ1-2; no definite D call. V was cut by 8 bases and J by 0 bases, with 16 bases left in between. The CDR3 contains 15 residues. Here the CDR3 reads CASGVGRRANYGYTF. In DNA form, the CDR3 reads TGTGCCAGCGGGGTCGGGCGGCGAGCTAACTATGGCTACACCTTC.

The CDR3, as DNA: TGTGCCATCAGAACTCCTAGCACAGATACGCAGTATTTT. It translates to CAIRTPSTDTQYF. The chain joins TRBV10-3 to TRBJ2-3; no clear D. The germline CDR1 and CDR2 sequences are ENHRY and SYGVKD. The CDR3 spans 13 residues. V dropped 6 bases and J dropped 0 bases, with 7 bases sitting between them.

The sample holds many counts of this clonotype. V usage is TRBV7-2 and J usage is TRBJ2-1; D is unresolved. This CDR3 is built from 13 residues. Germline CDR1 is SGHTA and CDR2 is FQGNSA. Trimming removed 5 bases from V and 4 bases from J, with 9 bases in between. CDR3 nucleotide sequence: TGTGCCAGCAGCCAGGACGGTTACAATGAGCAGTTCTTC. Protein: CASSQDGYNEQFF.

This clonotype appeared many times. The CDR3 loop reads CASSSRTGDNSPLHF. DNA for the CDR3: TGTGCCAGCAGCTCAAGGACAGGAGATAATTCACCCCTCCACTTT. The chain employs TRBV7-6 and TRBJ1-6, with 7 bases lining up with TRBD1. After removal of 4 bases from V and 5 bases from J, the junction contained 5 bases not matched to a gene. The CDR3 is 15 amino acids. Germline V CDR1 and CDR2: SGHVS, FNYEAQ.

This clonotype has at least ten counts. The rearrangement links TRBV12-3 or TRBV12-4 to TRBJ2-3; 13 bases map to TRBD2. CDR3 length: 16 amino acids. V dropped 4 bases and J dropped 6; count of bases not matched to a gene: 7. The CDR3 here is CASSSWTSGSSDTQYF. CDR3 in DNA: TGTGCCAGCAGTTCCTGGACTAGCGGGAGCTCGGATACGCAGTATTTT.

This chain uses TRBV27 with TRBJ2-7; D perhaps matches TRBD2 (6 bases). The CDR3 length is 15 residues. V lost 2 bases and J 3 bases, leaving 14 bases between the germline ends. In germline, CDR1 is MNHEY, CDR2 SMNVEV (reference sequence). CDR3 nucleotide sequence: TGTGCCAGCAGTTTAATTGGGGGGTCCCTCTACGAGCAGTACGTC. Its protein is CASSLIGGSLYEQYV.

This clonotype was counted between two and nine times. DNA for the CDR3: TGCGCCAGCCAGCTTAGGGGAGGGTCGGTATCGGGGGCTTTCTTT. Translated: CASQLRGGSVSGAFF. The chain recombines TRBV4-1 with TRBJ1-1; tentative D call: TRBD1 (5 bases). This CDR3 region has 15 residues. V was clipped by 8 bases and J by 11 bases, with 27 bases between them. Germline-derived CDR1 and CDR2 are MGHRA and YSYEKL.

This rearrangement joins TRBV5-1 to TRBJ2-3; D remains unclear. The germline gives CDR1 SGHRS, CDR2 YFSETQ. CDR3 length equals 13 residues. Trimming removed 2 bases from V and 2 bases from J, with 6 bases in between. CDR3 amino acids: CASSFGATDTQYF. CDR3 sequence (DNA): TGCGCCAGCAGCTTTGGAGCCACAGATACGCAGTATTTT.

The chain carries TRBV28 and TRBJ1-6; D is undetermined. Trimming removed 5 bases at V and 4 bases at J, with 12 bases between. The CDR3 consists of 15 residues. Germline V lookup: CDR1 MDHEN, CDR2 SYDVKM. CDR3 bases: TGTGCCAGCAGTGCCTCGTTGGGGTATAATTCACCCCTCCACTTT. Its translation is CASSASLGYNSPLHF. Looking up the rest from reference TRBV28 and TRBJ1-6 gives the full variable domain: DVKVTQSSRYLVKRTGEKVFLECVQDMDHENMFWYRQDPGLGLRLIYFSYDVKMKEKGDIPEGYSVSREKKERFSLILESASTNQTSMYLCASSASLGYNSPLHFGNGTRLTVT.